This TCR beta chain derives from a study of blood T cell repertoires in COVID-19. Across the study: Samples taken during acute and convalescent COVID-19 were collected in the United States, Italy and Spain. The cDNA or gDNA used as material had been derived from T cells, B-cell-depleted T cells, or PBMCs.

In the original analysis: Reference gene primers were amplified, and this amplification served to estimate nucleated cell counts. Method: immunoSEQ multiplex PCR; TCRdb's copy keeps in-frame clones and lacks some. V and J calls and clone size are those listed in that table; D and trimming were worked out from the DNA. This table has some 150,000 clones, 81% appearing once. The CDR3 is made up of 11 amino acids. Germline V gene sequence: CDR1 MNHEY, CDR2 SVGAGI. Deletions cut 6 bases from V and 4 bases from J, with 6 bases between. The sequenced sample consisted of peripheral blood. This receptor was obtained from a woman aged 60-75 years with active or convalescent COVID-19. The gene calls are TRBV6-5 and TRBJ2-5, with D possibly being TRBD2 (5 bases). CDR3 residues: CASSLAETQYF. In nucleotides, the CDR3 is TGTGCCAGCAGCCTAGCAGAGACCCAGTACTTC.